This TCR beta chain came from a study of T cells in Graves' hyperthyroidism and ophthalmopathy. CDR1 and CDR2 from the germline V gene are SQVTM and ANQGSEA. The CDR3 covers 13 residues. The V end lost 6 bases, the J end lost 9 bases, and 18 bases lay between the germline ends. Study-wide points: Appearing also in blood were most of the thyroid clonotypes expanded above 0.001.

Comments on this clonotype: Its antigen is not known.

Calling Graves' hyperthyroidism stable meant ophthalmopathy did not progress within 18 months. Clinical symptoms, serum thyroxine, TRAb, thyroid ultrasound and orbital computed tomography established diagnosis. From more than 8 ml of fresh peripheral blood, PBMCs were isolated. Researchers took RNA transcripts and amplified the TCR beta CDR3 regions from them. First-round RT-PCR targeting the TCR CDR3 was performed with the HTBI primer set. TCRdb reprocessed the multiplex PCR reads via MiXCR and lists one record per CDR3 protein. The sample carries a few hundred thousand distinct CDR3 sequences, roughly 25% recorded once.

This TCR was recovered from a man in his forties or fifties with Graves' hyperthyroidism. Specimen: blood. The gene calls are TRBV29-1 and TRBJ1-5; D perhaps matches TRBD1 (5 bases). CDR3 protein: CSVSQGEGRPQHF. The CDR3, as DNA: TGCAGCGTGAGCCAGGGCGAGGGACGGCCCCAGCATTTT.